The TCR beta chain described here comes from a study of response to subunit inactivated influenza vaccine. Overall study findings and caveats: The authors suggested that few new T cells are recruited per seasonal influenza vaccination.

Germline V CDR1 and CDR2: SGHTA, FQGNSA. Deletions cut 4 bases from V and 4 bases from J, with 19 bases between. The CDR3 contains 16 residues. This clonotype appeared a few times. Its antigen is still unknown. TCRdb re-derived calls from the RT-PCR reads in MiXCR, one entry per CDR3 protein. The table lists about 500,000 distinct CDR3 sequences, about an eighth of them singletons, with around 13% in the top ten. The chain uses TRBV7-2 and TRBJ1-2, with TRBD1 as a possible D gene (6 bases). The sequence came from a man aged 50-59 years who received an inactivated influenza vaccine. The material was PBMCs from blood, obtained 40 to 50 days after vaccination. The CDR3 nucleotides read TGTGCCAGCAGCTCAGCTAGAACAGGGATTGCCTATGGCTACACCTTC. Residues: CASSSARTGIAYGYTF.